This paragraph covers one T cell receptor (beta chain) sequence. Antigen: not known. CDR1 and CDR2 from the germline V gene are SGHRS and YFSETQ. With 0 bases clipped from V and 3 bases from J, the junction kept 3 bases outside the gene matches. The CDR3 length is 16 residues. This sample is drawn from a study of cytomegalovirus exposure and HLA in healthy donors. PCR used 60 Vbeta primers and 13 Jbeta primers. Libraries were prepared by immunoSEQ multiplex PCR; TCRdb keeps only in-frame clonotypes and omits some of them. Counted here are around 200,000 clones, approximately 80% occurring once; the ten biggest clones make up roughly 10%. Study-wide results and caveats: Common viral pathogens seemed, in a later analysis, to connect with several of the most significant clusters. The study found most TCR sequences rare, yet found some public TCRs in many donors.

This TCR came from a woman aged 45-65 years in good health and CMV-seropositive. The chain uses TRBV5-1 and TRBJ2-2; 9 bases map to TRBD1. Sequencing was done on a sample of PBMCs. In nucleotides, the CDR3 is TGCGCCAGCAGCTTGGATGGACAGGGGTACACCGGGGAGCTGTTTTTT. It is translated as CASSLDGQGYTGELFF. Combining the CDR3 with reference TRBV5-1 and TRBJ2-2 gives the whole variable domain KAGVTQTPRYLIKTRGQQVTLSCSPISGHRSVSWYQQTPGQGLQFLFEYFSETQRNKGNFPGRFSGRQFSNSRSEMNVSTLELGDSALYLCASSLDGQGYTGELFFGEGSRLTVL.